A single sample is the source of the 31 T cell receptor beta chains below, sequenced in a study of cytomegalovirus exposure and HLA in healthy donors. The study ran its PCR with 60 Vbeta and 13 Jbeta primers. Profiling relied on immunoSEQ multiplex PCR, and the TCRdb table lists in-frame clones only, not all of them. The sample comprises about 170,000 clones, about 82% of which are singletons, and about 0.8% rests with the top ten. The sample comprised PBMCs. These receptors all come from a woman younger than 30 in good health and CMV-seronegative.

The chain employs TRBV7-2 and TRBJ2-7, with TRBD2 matching over 7 bases. This CDR3 has 15 residues. Trimming cost V 0 bases and J 4 bases; bases outside gene matches: 6. Germline-derived CDR1 and CDR2 are SGHTA and FQGNSA. CDR3 DNA sequence: TGTGCCAGCAGCTTAGCCTCCGCGGGAGAGTACGAGCAGTACTTC. This codes for CASSLASAGEYEQYF.

The chain links TRBV5-6 to TRBJ2-7, with 9 bases matching TRBD2. With 3 bases clipped from V and 6 bases from J, the junction kept 7 bases outside the gene matches. Germline V lookup: CDR1 SGHDT, CDR2 YYEEEE. This CDR3 has 14 amino acids. The CDR3 DNA is TGTGCCAGCAGCTCGACTAGCGGACTATTCGAGCAGTACTTC. Residues: CASSSTSGLFEQYF.

The chain combines TRBV28 with TRBJ1-2, with a possible D match to TRBD1 (6 bases). CDR1 and CDR2 (germline): MDHEN, SYDVKM. V was cut by 5 bases and J by 10 bases, with 20 bases left in between. The CDR3 spans 14 residues. The DNA for the CDR3 is TGTGCCAGCAGTCCGACCCAGGGGAACCGAGACTACACCTTC. Amino acid sequence: CASSPTQGNRDYTF.

The rearrangement joins TRBV27 to TRBJ2-1; D is perhaps TRBD2 (7 bases). Germline V CDR1 and CDR2: MNHEY, SMNVEV (reference sequence). The CDR3 extends over 16 amino acids. V lost 3 bases and J lost 7, with 19 bases in between. The chain's CDR3 is CASSLKGGLALNEQFF. The DNA for the CDR3 is TGTGCCAGCAGTTTGAAGGGGGGGCTAGCGTTAAATGAGCAGTTCTTC.

This clone came up a few times. CDR3 nucleotide sequence: TGTGCCAGCAGTTTCGGGTTCGGCGAGCAGTACTTC. Protein product: CASSFGFGEQYF. This chain links TRBV6-5 with TRBJ2-7; D ambiguous. Germline CDR1 and CDR2: MNHEY and SVGAGI. The CDR3 loop spans 12 amino acids. Trimming stripped 4 bases from V and 6 bases from J, with 10 bases between.

The chain employs TRBV18 and TRBJ2-1, with 8 bases that match TRBD2. Germline values: CDR1 KGHSH, CDR2 LQKENI. The CDR3 is 15 amino acids. The V segment lost 0 bases and the J segment 8 bases; nucleotides outside the gene matches: 6. CDR3 sequence: CASSPPGSGKYEQFF. The CDR3 region has the DNA TGTGCCAGCTCACCACCTGGTAGCGGGAAGTATGAGCAGTTCTTC.

This chain joins TRBV6-4 and TRBJ2-7; TRBD1 matches 10 bases. In germline, CDR1 is MRHNA, CDR2 SNTAGT. The CDR3 is 15 residues long. Trimming removed 6 bases from V and 4 bases from J; junction bases left unmatched: 9. The CDR3 coding sequence is TGTGCCAGCAGCGAGACAGGGGGCCAGATTTACGAGCAGTACTTC. The encoded protein is CASSETGGQIYEQYF.

This clone has just one count. The chain combines TRBV7-9 with TRBJ1-6; 8 bases fit TRBD1. CDR3 size: 15 residues. CDR1 SEHNR and CDR2 FQNEAQ come from the germline V gene (reference sequence). J lost 7 bases, V lost 2 bases, and 4 bases had no gene match. CDR3 in DNA: TGTGCCAGCAGCTTATTCAGGGGGCAGAATTCACCCCTCCACTTT. Encoded protein: CASSLFRGQNSPLHF.

This clone showed up just a few times. Other DNA variants within this sample encode the same CDR3. This chain links TRBV7-6 with TRBJ2-7; tentative D call: TRBD1 (6 bases). The V gene lost 5 bases and the J gene lost 0 bases, with 11 bases spanning the gap. Germline V lookup: CDR1 SGHVS, CDR2 FNYEAQ. CDR3 length equals 14 residues. The CDR3 DNA reads as TGTGCCAGCAGCCCTAGGGACAACTCCTACGAGCAGTACTTC. Encoded protein: CASSPRDNSYEQYF.

Only one count was recorded for this clone. This chain joins TRBV6-6 and TRBJ2-5; 8 positions agree with TRBD2. Germline-derived CDR1 and CDR2 are MNHNY and SVGAGI (reference sequence). CDR3 size: 14 residues. Unmatched junction bases numbered 8, after V lost 7 bases and J lost 4 bases. The CDR3 DNA follows: TGTGCCAGCAAGGATAGCGGGAATCTAGAGACCCAGTACTTC. Translated, it gives CASKDSGNLETQYF.

This chain links TRBV7-6 with TRBJ2-7; D call uncertain. CDR1 and CDR2 (germline): SGHVS, FNYEAQ. V was trimmed by 6 bases and J by 3 bases, leaving 27 bases between them. The length of the CDR3 is 18 residues. The CDR3 DNA reads TGTGCCAGCAGTCCGGCGGAGCCTCATCTGAGAATCATCTACGAGCAGTACTTC. This gives the protein CASSPAEPHLRIIYEQYF.

The V gene is TRBV15, the J gene TRBJ2-1, with 8 bases lining up with TRBD1. Trimming cost V 0 bases and J 0 bases; bases outside gene matches: 4. Germline values: CDR1 LNHNV, CDR2 YYDKDF (reference sequence). This CDR3 is 17 amino acids long. CDR3 residues: CATSRDRGTGSYNEQFF. CDR3 sequence (DNA): TGTGCCACCAGCAGAGATCGAGGGACAGGCTCCTACAATGAGCAGTTCTTC.

The chain has TRBV5-1 and TRBJ1-5; D possibly corresponds to TRBD1 (5 bases). With 0 bases removed from V and 7 bases from J, the gap between germline ends came to 14 bases. Germline V lookup: CDR1 SGHRS, CDR2 YFSETQ. This CDR3 region has 15 residues. The DNA of the CDR3 is TGCGCCAGCAGCTTGGGTCAGGGTAGCGGACAGCCCCAGCATTTT. It yields the protein CASSLGQGSGQPQHF.

The CDR3 DNA reads as TGTGCCAGTAGTATTCCCGGCCAGGCCTATGGCTACACCTTC. Amino acid sequence: CASSIPGQAYGYTF. This chain uses TRBV19 with TRBJ1-2; no definite D call. Deletions cut 3 bases from V and 4 bases from J, with 12 bases between. This CDR3 is built from 14 residues. Germline V gives CDR1 LNHDA, CDR2 SQIVND (reference sequence).

The chain joins TRBV5-1 to TRBJ2-7; TRBD1 is a possible D gene (6 bases). CDR1 SGHRS and CDR2 YFSETQ come from the germline V gene. The CDR3 consists of 13 residues. The V end lost 0 bases, the J end lost 3 bases, and 7 bases lay between the germline ends. CDR3 coding DNA: TGCGCCAGCAGCTTGGGGACAGACTACGAGCAGTACTTC. Its translation is CASSLGTDYEQYF.

This clone showed up just a few times. The chain employs TRBV6-5 and TRBJ1-5; perhaps TRBD1 as D (5 bases). This CDR3 is 14 amino acids long. Germline V gives CDR1 MNHEY, CDR2 SVGAGI. Trimming stripped 5 bases from V and 3 bases from J, with 11 bases between. This chain's CDR3 is CASSTATANQPQHF. As DNA, the CDR3 is TGTGCCAGCAGTACGGCGACAGCCAATCAGCCCCAGCATTTT.

A few counts support this clone. The rearrangement links TRBV5-6 to TRBJ1-1, with 7 bases that match TRBD1. Per the germline V gene, CDR1 is SGHDT and CDR2 is YYEEEE. V lost 5 bases to trimming and J lost 4 bases; unmatched junction nucleotides: 11. The CDR3 consists of 15 residues. The CDR3 loop reads CASRRGDRVSTEAFF. The DNA for the CDR3 is TGTGCCAGCAGGCGGGGTGACAGGGTGAGCACTGAAGCTTTCTTT. Drawing the rest from reference TRBV5-6 and TRBJ1-1, the complete variable domain is DAGVTQSPTHLIKTRGQQVTLRCSPKSGHDTVSWYQQALGQGPQFIFQYYEEEERQRGNFPDRFSGHQFPNYSSELNVNALLLGDSALYLCASRRGDRVSTEAFFGQGTRLTVV.

The chain joins TRBV4-2 to TRBJ2-7; possibly TRBD2 for D (6 bases). The germline V gene encodes CDR1 LGHNA and CDR2 YNFKEQ. This CDR3 comprises 14 residues. Deletions cut 0 bases from V and 2 bases from J, with 8 bases between. The CDR3 DNA follows: TGTGCCAGCAGCCAAGAGGGAGGAGCCTACGAGCAGTACTTC. Amino acid sequence: CASSQEGGAYEQYF.

The CDR3 DNA reads as TGTGCTAGTGGTTTGGGGACCGGGACTAGGATTCTGAATGAGCAGTTCTTC. Protein product: CASGLGTGTRILNEQFF. The chain joins TRBV12-5 to TRBJ2-1; 8 bases match TRBD2. The V gene end was trimmed by 1 base and the J gene end by 7 bases; junction bases not matched to a gene: 12. CDR1 is LGHNT, CDR2 FRNRAP, per germline. This CDR3 comprises 17 residues.

The chain is built from TRBV15 and TRBJ1-2, with D unresolved. The V end lost 5 bases, the J end lost 3 bases, and 13 bases lay between the germline ends. This CDR3 is built from 14 residues. Per the germline V gene, CDR1 is LNHNV and CDR2 is YYDKDF (reference sequence). The CDR3 sequence: CATSPGISYYGYTF. The CDR3 nucleotides are TGTGCCACCAGCCCCGGGATATCCTACTATGGCTACACCTTC.

The chain is built from TRBV5-1 and TRBJ2-3, with a weak D call TRBD2 (6 bases). This CDR3 has 15 amino acids. V lost 4 bases and J lost 1, with 13 bases in between. Germline CDR1 and CDR2: SGHRS and YFSETQ. The CDR3 loop is CASSPLAAGTDTQYF. CDR3 nucleotides: TGCGCCAGCAGCCCACTAGCAGCAGGCACAGATACGCAGTATTTT.

The J gene is TRBJ2-1, the V gene TRBV5-4; 8 bases agree with TRBD2. J was trimmed by 4 bases and V by 0 bases; bases with no gene match: 3. CDR3 length: 15 amino acids. Germline loops: CDR1 SGHNT, CDR2 YYREEE (reference sequence). CDR3: CASSLVLAAYNEQFF. DNA of the CDR3: TGTGCCAGCAGCTTGGTACTAGCGGCATACAATGAGCAGTTCTTC.

The chain couples TRBV19 to TRBJ1-1; weak D call: TRBD1 (5 bases). Germline V gene sequence: CDR1 LNHDA, CDR2 SQIVND (reference sequence). Trimming stripped 8 bases from V and 0 bases from J, with 16 bases between. The CDR3 contains 15 residues. DNA of the CDR3: TGTGCCAGTTTTGGGGGAGGTTTCATGAACACTGAAGCTTTCTTT. Translating it yields CASFGGGFMNTEAFF.

Only a few counts were recorded for this clone. The chain has TRBV19 and TRBJ1-2; 9 bases match TRBD1. J gave up 8 bases and V 10 bases, and 5 bases lay outside the gene matches. The CDR3 length is 11 residues. CDR1 and CDR2 (germline): LNHDA, SQIVND (reference sequence). The CDR3 loop reads CATRTGVGYTF. The DNA of the CDR3 is TGTGCCACCCGGACAGGGGTCGGCTACACCTTC. Full variable domain (missing parts from reference TRBV19 and TRBJ1-2): DGGITQSPKYLFRKEGQNVTLSCEQNLNHDAMYWYRQDPGQGLRLIYYSQIVNDFQKGDIAEGYSVSREKKESFPLTVTSAQKNPTAFYLCATRTGVGYTFGSGTRLTVV.

This chain uses TRBV7-6 with TRBJ2-2, with TRBD2 identical over 10 bases. The V segment lost 8 bases and the J segment 8 bases; nucleotides outside the gene matches: 14. CDR1 and CDR2 from the germline V gene are SGHVS and FNYEAQ. CDR3 size: 16 residues. The CDR3 here is CASGGGLAGAAGELFF. Here the CDR3 DNA reads TGTGCCAGCGGGGGAGGGCTAGCGGGAGCCGCTGGGGAGCTGTTTTTT.

CDR3 bases: TGTGCCAGCAGCAGATGGACAGGGGGCGTCACTGAAGCTTTCTTT. Amino acids: CASSRWTGGVTEAFF. The J gene is TRBJ1-1, the V gene TRBV21-1; the table's D call, TRBD1, has no DNA check behind it. TRBV21-1 is tagged as a pseudogene. The CDR3 sequence is 15 residues long.

In its sample, this clone was seen a few times. The chain combines TRBV27 with TRBJ2-7, with D perhaps TRBD2 (6 bases). The CDR3 runs to 13 residues. V lost 8 bases to trimming and J lost 3 bases, with 14 bases between them. The germline CDR1 and CDR2 sequences are MNHEY and SMNVEV (reference sequence). In DNA form, the CDR3 reads TGTGCCAGCGGGGGAGGTGGTTTCTACGAGCAGTACTTC. Amino acid sequence: CASGGGGFYEQYF.

This clone was observed once. V usage is TRBV27 and J usage is TRBJ1-5; 8 positions match TRBD1. V shed 8 bases and J 3 bases; nucleotides not matched to a gene: 6. The V gene's germline CDR1 is MNHEY and CDR2 SMNVEV (reference sequence). This CDR3 region has 14 residues. The CDR3 loop reads CASRPDRDNQPQHF. Here the CDR3 DNA reads TGTGCCAGCCGTCCGGACAGGGACAATCAGCCCCAGCATTTT.

CDR3 sequence: CASTSLAGSYNEQFF. Here the CDR3 DNA reads TGCGCCAGCACCTCTCTAGCCGGATCCTACAATGAGCAGTTCTTC. The rearrangement joins TRBV5-1 to TRBJ2-1; TRBD2 is a possible D gene (5 bases). Germline CDR1 and CDR2: SGHRS and YFSETQ. This CDR3 region has 15 residues. Between the trimmed V and J ends, which lost 6 bases and 1 base, there was a span of 14 bases.

The chain is built from TRBV2 and TRBJ1-4; maybe TRBD1 (6 bases). There are 15 residues in the CDR3. The ends were cut back, 3 bases at V and 6 bases at J, with 14 bases in the middle. From germline, CDR1 is SNHLY and CDR2 FYNNEI. CDR3 coding DNA: TGTGCCAGCAGTGAGGAAGGGGGTAGTTATGAAAAACTGTTTTTT. Amino acids: CASSEEGGSYEKLFF.

This clone came up once. Here the CDR3 DNA reads TGTGCCAGCAGGGGGCCATTCACTGAAGCTTTCTTT. Its protein is CASRGPFTEAFF. The gene calls are TRBV28 and TRBJ1-1; D might be TRBD1 (5 bases). This CDR3 is 12 amino acids long. V lost 6 bases and J lost 4, with 9 bases in between. Germline lookup yields CDR1 MDHEN and CDR2 SYDVKM.